The clone carrying this TCR beta chain was seen just once. These data belong to a study of T cell changes during pregnancy in multiple sclerosis. Data came from immunoSEQ multiplex PCR; TCRdb stores just in-frame clones and leaves some out. The table shows around 56,000 clones, with 90% occurring only once. There are 14 residues in the CDR3. V was pared by 6 bases and J by 4 bases, with 12 bases between. Germline-derived CDR1 and CDR2 are MNHEY and SVGAGI. The TCR sequence derives from a female donor in good health, enrolled as a control in a pregnancy study. The gene calls are TRBV6-5 and TRBJ1-4, with D possibly being TRBD1 (6 bases). This sample comprised peripheral blood, obtained in the first trimester of pregnancy. The DNA for the CDR3 is TGTGCCAGCAGGCGACAGGCCCGTAATGAAAAACTGTTTTTT. Residues: CASRRQARNEKLFF.